The clone carrying this T cell receptor beta chain came up once. The CDR3 is 11 amino acids. Germline V gives CDR1 SNHLY, CDR2 FYNNEI. The V gene lost 6 bases and the J gene lost 1 base, with 4 bases spanning the gap. The protocol was immunoSEQ multiplex PCR, while the TCRdb copy is restricted to in-frame clones and leaves out a portion. The table shows about 77,000 clones, with 88% occurring only once. The data derive from a study of blood T cell repertoires in COVID-19. Sequencing was carried out using peripheral blood. The V and J genes are TRBV2 and TRBJ2-7; D unresolved. The clonotype originates from a woman at least 80 years old with acute or convalescent COVID-19. The CDR3 is CASRESYEQYF. For the CDR3, the DNA is TGTGCCAGCAGGGAGTCCTACGAGCAGTACTTC.